One sample yielded the 32 T cell receptor beta chains listed below, sequenced in a study of control samples from healthy donors and cancer patients. The table came from immunoSEQ multiplex PCR; TCRdb's copy has only in-frame clones and leaves some out. The data hold some 80,000 clones, with about 90% observed a single time. Sequencing input: PBMCs. Receptors originate from a woman aged 55 to 70 with head and neck cancer.

The J gene is TRBJ1-2, the V gene TRBV27; D might be TRBD1 (6 bases). The CDR3 sequence is 12 residues long. Germline CDR1 MNHEY, CDR2 SMNVEV (reference sequence). Trimming took 5 bases from V and 2 from J, leaving 6 bases between them. Written as DNA, the CDR3 is TGTGCCAGCAGTACAGGGAACTATGGCTACACCTTC. Amino acids: CASSTGNYGYTF.

The chain uses TRBV4-2 and TRBJ2-6; the D gene is possibly TRBD1 (6 bases). The CDR3 loop spans 17 amino acids. Germline assignment: CDR1 LGHNA and CDR2 YNFKEQ. Trimming cost V 2 bases and J 1 base, with 12 bases left between them. The CDR3 nucleotides read TGTGCCAGCAGCCAACAGGGGTTAATTTCTGGGGCCAACGTCCTGACTTTC. Its protein is CASSQQGLISGANVLTF.

The chain joins TRBV5-6 to TRBJ1-3, with a possible D match to TRBD1 (6 bases). V lost 1 base and J 4 bases, leaving 15 bases between the germline ends. The CDR3 spans 16 residues. The germline V gene encodes CDR1 SGHDT and CDR2 YYEEEE. CDR3 sequence reads: CASSLSTGILGNTIYF. CDR3 coding DNA: TGTGCCAGCAGCTTGTCAACAGGGATTCTAGGAAACACCATATATTTT.

The V and J genes are TRBV11-2 and TRBJ2-1; tentatively, D is TRBD2 (6 bases). Trimming removed 6 bases at V and 8 bases at J, with 17 bases between. The CDR3 spans 14 residues. Germline assignment: CDR1 SGHAT and CDR2 FQNNGV. The CDR3 bases are TGTGCCAGCAGTTTTGGAGGGACTTTACATGAGCAGTTCTTC. Protein sequence: CASSFGGTLHEQFF. Based on the CDR3 plus reference TRBV11-2 and TRBJ2-1, the full variable domain is EAGVAQSPRYKIIEKRQSVAFWCNPISGHATLYWYQQILGQGPKLLIQFQNNGVVDDSQLPKDRFSAERLKGVDSTLKIQPAKLEDSAVYLCASSFGGTLHEQFFGPGTRLTVL.

The chain links TRBV18 to TRBJ2-1, with 14 bases aligning to TRBD2. The germline V gene encodes CDR1 KGHSH and CDR2 LQKENI. The CDR3 loop spans 20 amino acids. Germline trimming cut 3 bases from V and 1 base from J; bases unmatched to any gene: 11. This CDR3 is CASSPDPPGLAGVSYNEQFF. DNA for the CDR3: TGTGCCAGCTCACCCGACCCCCCGGGACTAGCGGGAGTTTCCTACAATGAGCAGTTCTTC.

The chain couples TRBV16 to TRBJ1-2, with TRBD1 identical over 10 bases. This CDR3 is 16 amino acids long. CDR1 and CDR2 (germline): KGHSY, FQNENV. The ends lost 1 base at V and 10 bases at J; junction bases unmatched: 12. Written as DNA, the CDR3 is TGTGCCAGCAGCCAATTAGGACCCGGGACAGGGGTTAACTACACCTTC. Translation gives CASSQLGPGTGVNYTF. The complete variable domain, with remaining parts taken from reference TRBV16 and TRBJ1-2, reads GEEVAQTPKHLVRGEGQKAKLYCAPIKGHSYVFWYQQVLKNEFKFLISFQNENVFDETGMPKERFSAKCLPNSPCSLEIQATKLEDSAVYFCASSQLGPGTGVNYTFGSGTRLTVV.

The chain joins TRBV7-2 to TRBJ2-4; the D is unclear. CDR3 length equals 14 residues. Germline CDR1 reads SGHTA; CDR2 reads FQGNSA. The V end lost 1 base, the J end lost 0 bases, and 4 bases lay between the germline ends. CDR3 sequence reads: CASSLGRAKNIQYF. The CDR3 bases are TGTGCCAGCAGCTTAGGCCGAGCCAAAAACATTCAGTACTTC.

J is TRBJ1-2 and V is TRBV28; TRBD1 might be the D (5 bases). CDR1 and CDR2 from the germline V gene are MDHEN and SYDVKM. V lost 7 bases and J 8 bases, leaving 11 bases between the germline ends. CDR3 length equals 11 residues. CDR3 loop: CASNADRGYTF. The CDR3 bases are TGTGCCAGCAACGCAGACAGAGGCTACACCTTC.

V and J are TRBV2 and TRBJ1-1, with no clear D. Germline CDR1 reads SNHLY; CDR2 reads FYNNEI. The V gene lost 6 bases and the J gene lost 8 bases, with 4 bases spanning the gap. The length of the CDR3 is 9 residues. Here the CDR3 DNA reads TGTGCCAGCAGCTCAGAAGCTTTCTTT. It is translated as CASSSEAFF.

The CDR3 bases are TGTGCCAGCTCACCAAGGGGGAACAGGGTGGAGGACACTGAAGCTTTCTTT. Translated, it gives CASSPRGNRVEDTEAFF. The J gene is TRBJ1-1, the V gene TRBV18; D possibly corresponds to TRBD1 (6 bases). Trimming stripped 2 bases from V and 3 bases from J, with 19 bases between. Germline V lookup: CDR1 KGHSH, CDR2 LQKENI. This CDR3 contains 17 residues.

The V and J genes are TRBV5-4 and TRBJ1-3; 11 bases match TRBD1. There are 16 residues in the CDR3. The ends lost 3 bases at V and 2 bases at J; junction bases unmatched: 4. Germline CDR1 is SGHNT and CDR2 is YYREEE (reference sequence). The CDR3 DNA follows: TGTGCCAGCAGCTGGGGACAGGGGGTTACTGGAAACACCATATATTTT. Amino acids: CASSWGQGVTGNTIYF.

Details on this clone: This sample includes further DNA sequences coding for the same CDR3. The chain recombines TRBV24-1 with TRBJ2-5; 7 positions match TRBD2. The CDR3 is 17 amino acids. With 2 bases clipped from V and 2 bases from J, the junction kept 10 bases outside the gene matches. Germline CDR1 KGHDR, CDR2 SFDVKD. The CDR3 nucleotides are TGTGCCACCAGTGATTCCCACCCCGCTAGCGGACAAGAGACCCAGTACTTC. It encodes CATSDSHPASGQETQYF.

The chain recombines TRBV28 with TRBJ1-5, with D perhaps matching TRBD1 (6 bases). Per germline, CDR1 MDHEN and CDR2 SYDVKM. The CDR3 loop spans 15 amino acids. The V gene lost 5 bases and the J gene lost 0 bases, with 11 bases spanning the gap. The CDR3 protein is CASSPRGYSNQPQHF. In nucleotides, the CDR3 is TGTGCCAGCAGTCCCAGGGGTTATAGCAATCAGCCCCAGCATTTT. The full variable domain, in which reference TRBV28 and TRBJ1-5 provide the parts outside the CDR3, is DVKVTQSSRYLVKRTGEKVFLECVQDMDHENMFWYRQDPGLGLRLIYFSYDVKMKEKGDIPEGYSVSREKKERFSLILESASTNQTSMYLCASSPRGYSNQPQHFGDGTRLSIL.

The chain uses TRBV6-5 and TRBJ2-3; 8 nucleotides align to TRBD1. The germline V gene encodes CDR1 MNHEY and CDR2 SVGAGI. V dropped 2 bases and J dropped 4; count of bases not matched to a gene: 5. The CDR3 spans 15 residues. The CDR3 protein is CASSYGRGQADTQYF. CDR3 nucleotides: TGTGCCAGCAGTTACGGCAGGGGGCAGGCAGATACGCAGTATTTT.

The chain is built from TRBV7-2 and TRBJ2-7; 9 nucleotides line up with TRBD2. CDR1 is SGHTA, CDR2 FQGNSA, per germline. There are 17 residues in the CDR3. V lost 2 bases, J lost 0 bases, and 8 bases stayed unmatched. This chain's CDR3 is CASSLRLAGTSSYEQYF. The CDR3 DNA sequence: TGTGCCAGCAGCTTAAGGCTAGCGGGAACCAGCTCCTACGAGCAGTACTTC.

This clone was counted a few times. The chain links TRBV2 to TRBJ2-2; TRBD1 matches at 9 bases. The J segment lost 6 bases and the V segment lost 6 bases, leaving 5 bases of the junction unmatched. From germline, CDR1 is SNHLY and CDR2 FYNNEI. The length of the CDR3 is 14 residues. CDR3 sequence reads: CASRGTGSSGELFF. The CDR3 nucleotides are TGTGCCAGCAGAGGGACAGGGTCTTCCGGGGAGCTGTTTTTT.

This clone appeared once. The chain joins TRBV19 to TRBJ1-4; D call uncertain. V was trimmed by 7 bases and J by 8 bases, leaving 8 bases between them. Germline values: CDR1 LNHDA, CDR2 SQIVND (reference sequence). The CDR3 spans 11 residues. CDR3 DNA sequence: TGTGCCAGTAAGGTCGGGGAAAAACTGTTTTTT. Residues: CASKVGEKLFF. The full variable domain, rest sourced from reference TRBV19 and TRBJ1-4, is DGGITQSPKYLFRKEGQNVTLSCEQNLNHDAMYWYRQDPGQGLRLIYYSQIVNDFQKGDIAEGYSVSREKKESFPLTVTSAQKNPTAFYLCASKVGEKLFFGSGTQLSVL.

This chain links TRBV7-9 with TRBJ1-4; D remains ambiguous. In germline, CDR1 is SEHNR, CDR2 FQNEAQ (reference sequence). CDR3 length equals 14 residues. Trimming took 4 bases from V and 3 from J, leaving 9 bases between them. CDR3 DNA sequence: TGTGCCAGCAGCTACCGATTCGCTAATGAAAAACTGTTTTTT. It codes for CASSYRFANEKLFF.

The table lists this clone with a few counts. The rearrangement joins TRBV7-2 to TRBJ1-5, with 10 bases that match TRBD1. Looked up from germline, CDR1 is SGHTA and CDR2 is FQGNSA. Trimming at V came to 5 bases and at J to 2 bases, leaving 6 bases not matched to a gene. The CDR3 is 16 amino acids. CDR3: CASSPRTGGGNQPQHF. CDR3 DNA sequence: TGTGCCAGCAGCCCCCGGACAGGGGGAGGCAATCAGCCCCAGCATTTT.

The rearrangement joins TRBV6-6 to TRBJ1-4, with D unresolved. Looked up from germline, CDR1 is MNHNY and CDR2 is SVGAGI (reference sequence). The V and J ends lost 4 bases and 0 bases respectively, with 6 bases between them. The CDR3 sequence is 14 residues long. CDR3 protein: CASSSPATNEKLFF. CDR3 sequence (DNA): TGTGCCAGCAGTTCTCCTGCAACTAATGAAAAACTGTTTTTT.

This chain uses TRBV19 with TRBJ1-5; D unresolved. The ends were cut back, 5 bases at V and 0 bases at J, with 8 bases in the middle. Germline loops: CDR1 LNHDA, CDR2 SQIVND (reference sequence). The CDR3 has 14 residues. For the CDR3, the DNA is TGTGCCAGTAGTGGGCTCAATAGCAATCAGCCCCAGCATTTT. It encodes CASSGLNSNQPQHF. Variable domain in full (rest from reference TRBV19 and TRBJ1-5): DGGITQSPKYLFRKEGQNVTLSCEQNLNHDAMYWYRQDPGQGLRLIYYSQIVNDFQKGDIAEGYSVSREKKESFPLTVTSAQKNPTAFYLCASSGLNSNQPQHFGDGTRLSIL.

The J gene is TRBJ2-5, the V gene TRBV15; D may be TRBD2 (5 bases). CDR1 is LNHNV, CDR2 YYDKDF, per germline (reference sequence). CDR3 length: 15 amino acids. Trimming left V 0 bases short and J 4 bases short, with 12 bases between. DNA for the CDR3: TGTGCCACCAGCAGAGATGGCGGGTACGGAGAGACCCAGTACTTC. Amino acid sequence: CATSRDGGYGETQYF.

The chain links TRBV7-6 to TRBJ2-5; tentative D call: TRBD2 (6 bases). CDR3 length: 14 amino acids. The V end was cut by 1 base, the J end by 4 bases, with 10 bases between. CDR1 and CDR2 (germline): SGHVS, FNYEAQ. The CDR3 protein is CASSLVGGAETQYF. For the CDR3, the DNA is TGTGCCAGCAGCTTAGTCGGGGGTGCAGAGACCCAGTACTTC.

The J gene is TRBJ1-1, the V gene TRBV2; D is unresolved. The CDR3 sequence is 14 residues long. CDR1 and CDR2 (germline): SNHLY, FYNNEI. Trimming took off 5 bases at V and 1 base at J, with 11 bases between the two ends. For the CDR3, the DNA is TGTGCCAGCAGTACCACTGACACGAACACTGAAGCTTTCTTT. Translating it yields CASSTTDTNTEAFF. The variable domain in full, completed from reference TRBV2 and TRBJ1-1, reads EPEVTQTPSHQVTQMGQEVILRCVPISNHLYFYWYRQILGQKVEFLVSFYNNEISEKSEIFDDQFSVERPDGSNFTLKIRSTKLEDSAMYFCASSTTDTNTEAFFGQGTRLTVV.

This chain uses TRBV6-5 with TRBJ2-5; 8 nucleotides match TRBD2. The CDR3 loop spans 14 amino acids. The germline V gene encodes CDR1 MNHEY and CDR2 SVGAGI. Trimming took 6 bases from V and 5 from J; bases not matched to a gene: 8. The chain's CDR3 is CASRLSGTPETQYF. CDR3 sequence (DNA): TGTGCCAGCAGACTTAGCGGGACCCCGGAGACCCAGTACTTC.

This rearrangement joins TRBV12-3 or TRBV12-4 to TRBJ2-7; D gene ambiguous. Trimming cost V 5 bases and J 4 bases, with 9 bases left between them. CDR3 length equals 12 residues. CDR3 DNA sequence: TGTGCCAGCAGTCACCCTGGGTACGAGCAGTACTTC. It is translated as CASSHPGYEQYF.

V is TRBV7-8 and J is TRBJ2-2; perhaps TRBD2 as D (5 bases). This CDR3 contains 14 residues. Germline values: CDR1 SGHVS, CDR2 FQNEAQ. V lost 5 bases and J 6 bases, leaving 13 bases between the germline ends. Here the CDR3 DNA reads TGTGCCAGCAGCCCATCCGCGGGCCCCGGGGAGCTGTTTTTT. This translates into CASSPSAGPGELFF.

As concerns this clone: Compared with germline, one end of the junction differs, possibly owing to a read error. DNA of the CDR3: TGTGCCAGCAGTGACTCCGATGGGGCCAACGTCCTGACTTTC. Protein product: CASSDSDGANVLTF. The rearrangement uses TRBV6-5 and TRBJ2-6; D is unresolved. Germline V gene sequence: CDR1 MNHEY, CDR2 SVGAGI. The CDR3 runs to 14 residues.

The chain employs TRBV3-1 (or the pseudogene TRBV3-2) and TRBJ2-7; 12 bases are a match to TRBD2. Germline V gives CDR1 LGHDT, CDR2 YNNKEL (reference sequence). The length of the CDR3 is 18 residues. V gave up 2 bases and J gave up 3 bases; unmatched junction bases: 11. The CDR3 region has the DNA TGTGCCAGCAGCCAAACGCCGGGACTAGCGGGCGTGCACTACGAGCAGTACTTC. Translation: CASSQTPGLAGVHYEQYF.

J is TRBJ2-1 and V is TRBV5-1; 11 bases map to TRBD1. This CDR3 comprises 15 residues. Trimming at V came to 4 bases and at J to 5 bases, leaving 5 bases not matched to a gene. Germline V CDR1 and CDR2: SGHRS, YFSETQ. The CDR3 nucleotides are TGCGCCAGCAGCGCCTCGGGACAGGGGGACAATGAGCAGTTCTTC. Its protein is CASSASGQGDNEQFF. The whole variable domain, filled in from reference TRBV5-1 and TRBJ2-1, reads KAGVTQTPRYLIKTRGQQVTLSCSPISGHRSVSWYQQTPGQGLQFLFEYFSETQRNKGNFPGRFSGRQFSNSRSEMNVSTLELGDSALYLCASSASGQGDNEQFFGPGTRLTVL.

The genes are TRBV29-1 and TRBJ2-4; 12 bases match TRBD1. Germline CDR1 and CDR2: SQVTM and ANQGSEA. The CDR3 has 14 residues. V trimming: 5 bases; J trimming: 8 bases; junction bases outside the gene matches: 7. As DNA, the CDR3 is TGCAGCGTTTACGGGACAGGGGGCCTCGACATTCAGTACTTC. It specifies CSVYGTGGLDIQYF.

The chain employs TRBV18 and TRBJ1-1; no clear D. There are 14 residues in the CDR3. Germline-derived CDR1 and CDR2 are KGHSH and LQKENI. Deletions cut 4 bases from V and 4 bases from J, with 13 bases between. CDR3 residues: CASSQSQWVTEAFF. CDR3 nucleotide sequence: TGTGCCAGCTCACAGTCACAGTGGGTCACTGAAGCTTTCTTT. Looking up the rest from reference TRBV18 and TRBJ1-1 gives the full variable domain: NAGVMQNPRHLVRRRGQEARLRCSPMKGHSHVYWYRQLPEEGLKFMVYLQKENIIDESGMPKERFSAEFPKEGPSILRIQQVVRGDSAAYFCASSQSQWVTEAFFGQGTRLTVV.